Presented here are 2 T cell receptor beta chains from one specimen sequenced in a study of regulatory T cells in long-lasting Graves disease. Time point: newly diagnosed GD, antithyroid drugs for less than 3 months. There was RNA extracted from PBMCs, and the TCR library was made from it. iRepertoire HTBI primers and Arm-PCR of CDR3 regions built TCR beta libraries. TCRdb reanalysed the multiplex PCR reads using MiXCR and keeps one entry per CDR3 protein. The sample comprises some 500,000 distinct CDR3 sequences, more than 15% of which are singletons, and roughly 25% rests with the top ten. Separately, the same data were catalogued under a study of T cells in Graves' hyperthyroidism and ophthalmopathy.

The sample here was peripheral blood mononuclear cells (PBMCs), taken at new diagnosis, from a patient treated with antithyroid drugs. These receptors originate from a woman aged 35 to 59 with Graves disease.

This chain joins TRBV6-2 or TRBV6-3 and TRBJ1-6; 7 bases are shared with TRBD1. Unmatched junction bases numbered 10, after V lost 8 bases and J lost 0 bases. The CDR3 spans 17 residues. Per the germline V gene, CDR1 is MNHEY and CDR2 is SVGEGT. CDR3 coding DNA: TGTGCCAGCCGACAGGGCTCCACCAGCTCCTATAATTCACCCCTCCACTTT. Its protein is CASRQGSTSSYNSPLHF.

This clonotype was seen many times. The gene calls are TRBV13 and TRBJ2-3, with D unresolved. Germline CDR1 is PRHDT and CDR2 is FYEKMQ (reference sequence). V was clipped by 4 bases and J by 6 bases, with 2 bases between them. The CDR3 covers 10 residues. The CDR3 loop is CASSSDTQYF. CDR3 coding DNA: TGTGCCAGCAGCTCCGATACGCAGTATTTT.